The present entry profiles one T cell receptor beta chain with its context. Antigen unknown. According to the study, TCR beta libraries were built with iRepertoire HTBI primers and CDR3-region Arm-PCR. TCRdb re-analysed the multiplex PCR reads in MiXCR, keeping a single row per CDR3 protein. The sample yields some 300,000 distinct CDR3 sequences, more than 20% seen once. Time point noted: persistent/refractory GD, antithyroid drugs over 5 years with positive TRAb. RNA from PBMCs was the source of the TCR library. The sample is drawn from a study of regulatory T cells in long-lasting Graves disease. General study results and limits: The study found lower TCR diversity in persistent Graves' patients than in newly diagnosed ones.

Trimming removed 5 bases from V and 0 bases from J, with 13 bases in between. The CDR3 contains 15 residues. The germline V gene has CDR1 MNHEY and CDR2 SVGEGT. The V call is TRBV6-2 or TRBV6-3, the J call TRBJ1-2; tentatively, D is TRBD1 (5 bases). The clonotype was recovered from a female donor with Graves disease. Here the sequenced sample was peripheral blood mononuclear cells (PBMCs), taken when the disease was refractory, from a patient treated with antithyroid drugs. DNA for the CDR3: TGTGCCAGCAGTGAAGCGGGCAGGGCTAACTATGGCTACACCTTC. As protein: CASSEAGRANYGYTF.